This TCR beta chain was recorded in a study of T-cell reconstitution after alpha-beta-depleted transplantation in children. Per germline, CDR1 SGHDN and CDR2 FVKESK. The CDR3 length is 20 residues. After removal of 0 bases from V and 0 bases from J, the junction contained 9 bases not matched to a gene. Findings and caveats of the study: Counts and diversity of T cells one year after transplant came mostly from newly produced T cells. Several hundred graft clones that had expanded were reportedly the source of alpha-beta T cells about two months after transplant. Diversity of TCRbeta at day 60 was high in some patients, arising from surviving recipient T cells and thymic progenitors.

Researchers prepared the TCRbeta library using unique molecular identifiers, the study reports. TCRdb independently ran MiXCR on the PCR reads; one entry per CDR3 protein. Counted here are about 300,000 distinct CDR3 sequences, roughly 7.8% occurring once; the ten biggest clones make up over 7.5%. A remark on this clonotype: Antigen: not known.

This TCR derives from a female patient aged 2 to 10 who had a stem cell transplant for Fanconi anemia, so the T cells may come from the graft donor. The V and J genes are TRBV14 and TRBJ1-6; 9 bases are a match to TRBD1. Sequences were derived from peripheral blood, sampled 360 days after TCRalphabeta/CD19-depleted stem cell transplant. The CDR3 loop reads CASSQERTGVFSSYNSPLHF. DNA for the CDR3: TGTGCCAGCAGCCAAGAACGGACAGGGGTCTTCAGCTCCTATAATTCACCCCTCCACTTT.